This T cell receptor beta chain was sequenced in a study of beta chain features in type 1 diabetes. Expressed TCRB transcripts were sequenced after all isolated RNA was converted to cDNA. Around 3.9 million reads on average were seen across naive, central memory and regulatory T cell samples. Here immunoSEQ multiplex PCR was the method, and the copy in TCRdb shows in-frame clones only, minus some. This table has around 500,000 clones, roughly an eighth appearing once. Turning to this clone: Its antigen remains unidentified.

CDR3 size: 15 residues. CDR1 MNHEY and CDR2 SVGAGI come from the germline V gene. The ends were cut back, 0 bases at V and 5 bases at J, with 14 bases in the middle. General study results and limits: When VDJ junctions were examined, type 1 diabetes patients showed fewer insertions and more deletions. Patients' naive, central memory and regulatory TCRB repertoires appeared more alike than those of healthy donors.

The specimen was naive CD4+ T cells from blood. The rearrangement joins TRBV6-5 to TRBJ2-7; D is undetermined. This clonotype was sampled from a woman between 18 and 30 years old in good health. The CDR3 DNA reads as TGTGCCAGCAGTTACTCAGGACCTCCCCCGGACGAGCAGTACTTC. Amino acid sequence: CASSYSGPPPDEQYF.